These T cell receptor beta chains were read from a single sample in a study of shared T cell receptors in the human thymus. Profiled with immunoSEQ multiplex PCR; TCRdb holds only in-frame clones, not every one. The table lists about 660,000 clones, 85% to 90% of them singletons, with around 0.0099% in the top ten. These same records also appear under a second study, on human thymus T cells.

The sequenced sample was thymocytes. The receptors stem from a boy in the first two years of life with a congenital heart defect. The CDR3 runs from the conserved cysteine through the conserved F or W. D genes are given only for firm matches. The size entry is marked missing in some rows and otherwise reads once, few, many or a size class.

d_call,v_call,j_call,clone_size,cdr3_nt,cdr3_aa
-,TRBV30,TRBJ1-1,-,TGTGCCTGGTCTAGGGAGGTGAACACTGAAGCTTTCTTT,CAWSREVNTEAFF
TRBD2,TRBV5-5,TRBJ2-5,-,TGTGCCAGCAGCTTGGGAGCGGGAGCGCCGGAGACCCAGTACTTC,CASSLGAGAPETQYF
TRBD2,TRBV5-6,TRBJ2-1,-,TGTGCCAGCAGCTTTACGACTAGCTCCGCCTCCTACAATGAGCAGTTCTTC,CASSFTTSSASYNEQFF
-,TRBV6-6,TRBJ2-4,-,TGTGCCAGCATGCCAGGCGGGGTAATAGCCAAAAACATTCAGTACTTC,CASMPGGVIAKNIQYF
TRBD1,TRBV6-5,TRBJ2-7,-,TGTGCCAGCAGTTATCTTCGGGACAGGGGCTACGAGCAGTACTTC,CASSYLRDRGYEQYF
TRBD2,TRBV9,TRBJ2-5,few,TGTGCCAGCAGCCCCAATGGTAGCGGGGACCAAGAGACCCAGTACTTC,CASSPNGSGDQETQYF
TRBD2,TRBV7-2,TRBJ2-7,-,TGTGCCAGCAGCTTCTCCCAAGGCGGGAGTTCGGGCTCCTACGAGCAGTACTTC,CASSFSQGGSSGSYEQYF
TRBD1,TRBV6-4,TRBJ1-2,-,TGTGCCAGAGTAGGACAGGGGGCCGGTAACTATGGCTACACCTTC,CARVGQGAGNYGYTF
TRBD2,TRBV29-1,TRBJ2-1,-,TGCAGCGTCATTGCTTTTGGGACTAGCGGGAGCAATGAGCAGTTCTTC,CSVIAFGTSGSNEQFF
TRBD2,TRBV2,TRBJ2-1,-,TGTGCCAGCAGTGAACGGCTAGCGGGAGTATCTGACGATGAGCAGTTCTTC,CASSERLAGVSDDEQFF
-,TRBV25-1,TRBJ1-1,once,TGTGCCAGCAGTCCCCAATTGAGTGGGAGGTACACTGAAGCTTTCTTT,CASSPQLSGRYTEAFF
TRBD2,TRBV5-6,TRBJ2-1,-,TGTGCCAGCAGCTTAAACCCGGGTCCGCTAGCGGGCTACAATGAGCAGTTCTTC,CASSLNPGPLAGYNEQFF
TRBD2,TRBV6-4,TRBJ2-5,-,TGTGCCAGCAGGGGGAGGGGTAAAGAGACCCAGTACTTC,CASRGRGKETQYF
TRBD2,TRBV2,TRBJ2-7,-,TGTGCCAGTCCAAAGCGGGAGGGGTCCGACGAGCAGTACTTC,CASPKREGSDEQYF
-,TRBV27,TRBJ2-5,-,TGTGCCAGGGGGGGATTAGAGACCCAGTACTTC,CARGGLETQYF
-,TRBV28,TRBJ2-1,-,TGTGCCAGCATTCCGGGGAGAAGGAACAATGAGCAGTTCTTC,CASIPGRRNNEQFF
TRBD1,TRBV19,TRBJ1-2,-,TGTGCCAGTACCGGATCGACAGGGAAATTATTTCCTAACTATGGCTACACCTTC,CASTGSTGKLFPNYGYTF
TRBD2,TRBV28,TRBJ2-7,-,TGTGCCAGCAGTTTATGGGGGGGACGGGCTAGCGGGTCCTACGAGCAGTACTTC,CASSLWGGRASGSYEQYF
TRBD1,TRBV28,TRBJ2-7,-,TGTGCCAGCAGTTTAAACTGGGACAGGGGGCCCTACGAGCAGTACTTC,CASSLNWDRGPYEQYF
TRBD1,TRBV14,TRBJ1-3,-,TGTGCCAGCAGCCCGCGGACAGGGGGAAACACCATATATTTT,CASSPRTGGNTIYF
TRBD1,TRBV5-6,TRBJ2-5,-,TGTGCCAGCAGCCCCGGACAGGGGACCCAGGGTACCCAAGAGACCCAGTACTTC,CASSPGQGTQGTQETQYF
-,TRBV7-2,TRBJ2-7,-,TGTGCCAGCAGCCCCCCCGGCGGGGAGACCTACGAGCAGTACTTC,CASSPPGGETYEQYF
TRBD1,TRBV27,TRBJ2-7,-,TGTGCCAGCAGGAGCCCGGGACAGGGGTCCTACGAGCAGTACTTC,CASRSPGQGSYEQYF
-,TRBV5-6,TRBJ2-3,-,TGTGCCAGCAGCTTGAACTATTTAAAGTATAGTGGCACAGATACGCAGTATTTT,CASSLNYLKYSGTDTQYF
-,TRBV7-2,TRBJ2-7,-,TGTGCCAGCAGCTTAGAGGTGACAGGTGAATGCTACGAGCAGTACTTC,CASSLEVTGECYEQYF
-,TRBV27,TRBJ2-7,-,TGTGCCAGCAGTCCCCAAGGGGCCAGGCAGTACTTC,CASSPQGARQYF
TRBD2,TRBV19,TRBJ2-7,-,TGTGCCAGTAGTATAGATCAGGACCTAGCGGGGTACGAGCAGTACTTC,CASSIDQDLAGYEQYF
TRBD1,TRBV11-1,TRBJ1-5,-,TGTGCCAGCAGCTTAGTACGACAGGGTACTCATCAGCCCCAGCATTTT,CASSLVRQGTHQPQHF
TRBD2,TRBV12-5,TRBJ2-1,-,TGTGCTAGTGGTTTGGTCCTAGGACTAGCGGGAGGGCCGAATGAGCAGTTCTTC,CASGLVLGLAGGPNEQFF
TRBD1,TRBV6-5,TRBJ1-1,-,TGTGCCAGCAGTTCCGATGGGACAGGGGGTATGGCTTTCTTT,CASSSDGTGGMAFF
TRBD2,TRBV2,TRBJ2-7,-,TGTGCCAGCAGCCCACTCAGGGAGGGGCACGAGCAGTACTTC,CASSPLREGHEQYF
TRBD1,TRBV5-6,TRBJ2-1,-,TGTGCCAGCAGCGCGGGACAGGGGTACAATGAGCAGTTCTTC,CASSAGQGYNEQFF
TRBD2,TRBV13,TRBJ2-1,-,TGTGCCAGCAGCTTCCCGACTAGCGGGATTGTTGAGCAGTTCTTC,CASSFPTSGIVEQFF
TRBD2,TRBV27,TRBJ2-1,-,TGTGCCAGCAGTCCTGGGACTAGCCCGAATGAGCAGTTCTTC,CASSPGTSPNEQFF
-,TRBV10-2,TRBJ2-7,once,TGCGCCAGCAGTGAGTCGAGGCCACAGGCCGATTACGAGCAGTACTTC,CASSESRPQADYEQYF
TRBD2,TRBV7-6,TRBJ2-2,-,TGTGCCAGCAGCTTAGTACTAGCGGGAGGGCAAGGCACCGGGGAGCTGTTTTTT,CASSLVLAGGQGTGELFF
-,TRBV5-6,TRBJ2-1,few,TGTGCCAGCAGCTACATGCCCACGCCCTACAATGAGCAGTTCTTC,CASSYMPTPYNEQFF
TRBD1,TRBV6-5,TRBJ2-3,-,TGTGCCAGCAGTTCCGCCCGGACAGGGGGTGCAGATACGCAGTATTTT,CASSSARTGGADTQYF
-,TRBV29-1,TRBJ2-6,few,TGCAGCGCGGTCTTCTCTGGGGCCAACGTCCTGACTTTC,CSAVFSGANVLTF
-,TRBV7-9,TRBJ2-7,-,TGTGCCAGCAGCAATCGGGATAAACGATTCTACGAGCAGTACTTC,CASSNRDKRFYEQYF
TRBD1,TRBV6-6,TRBJ1-4,-,TGTGCCAGCAGGTGGGGGACAGGGGTCAATGAAAAACTGTTTTTT,CASRWGTGVNEKLFF
-,TRBV7-9,TRBJ1-1,-,TGTGCCAGCAGTCACGAGGGGGGGCTGACTGAAGCTTTCTTT,CASSHEGGLTEAFF
TRBD2,TRBV25-1,TRBJ2-1,-,TGTGCCAGCGGACTAGCGGGGTACAATGAGCAGTTCTTC,CASGLAGYNEQFF
TRBD2,TRBV28,TRBJ2-1,-,TGTGCCGCGAGCAGTGGAGGGCGGGAGACCTACAATGAGCAGTTCTTC,CAASSGGRETYNEQFF
TRBD2,TRBV7-2,TRBJ2-5,-,TGTGCCAGCAGCTTTAGTGGGGAGGGCGGGGAGACCCAGTACTTC,CASSFSGEGGETQYF
-,TRBV28,TRBJ2-2,-,TGTGCCAGCAGTTTCCCCAACAGGGTGGTCACCGGGGAGCTGTTTTTT,CASSFPNRVVTGELFF
TRBD2,TRBV7-2,TRBJ2-7,-,TGTGCCAGCAGCTCTAGGACTAGCCTATACGAGCAGTACTTC,CASSSRTSLYEQYF
TRBD2,TRBV4-3,TRBJ2-7,-,TGCGCCAGCAGCCAAGCCCTGAGCGGGAGCTCCTACGAGCAGTACTTC,CASSQALSGSSYEQYF
-,TRBV6-6,TRBJ2-7,-,TGTGCCAGCAGTTACTGTACAGACTACGAGCAGTACTTC,CASSYCTDYEQYF
-,TRBV5-4,TRBJ2-3,-,TGTGCCAGCCGCGGCGAGCTAGATACGCAGTATTTT,CASRGELDTQYF
TRBD1,TRBV28,TRBJ2-5,-,TGTGCCAGCACCACACTCCCCGGGACAGGTAGAGACGAGACCCAGTACTTC,CASTTLPGTGRDETQYF
TRBD2,TRBV28,TRBJ2-2,-,TGTGCCAGCAGTTTGAGGGAGAGGGGTACTAGCGGGAGGTACCGACCCGGGGAGCTGTTTTTT,CASSLRERGTSGRYRPGELFF
TRBD2,TRBV29-1,TRBJ2-1,-,TGCAGCGTTGATGGTAGCGGGAGGGCCGGGCCCAAGTTTGAGCAGTTCTTC,CSVDGSGRAGPKFEQFF
-,TRBV5-4,TRBJ1-5,-,TGTGCCAGCAGCTTGAGAGGGAGCAATCAGCCCCAGCATTTT,CASSLRGSNQPQHF